These 31 T cell receptor beta chains were sequenced from one sample in a study of beta chain features in type 1 diabetes. Sequencing targeted expressed TCRB transcripts, as all isolated RNA had been reverse transcribed. Sequenced by immunoSEQ multiplex PCR; TCRdb stores in-frame clones only, minus some. This table holds 300,000 to 350,000 clones, 20% found once. Material for sequencing was naive CD4+ T cells from blood. These receptors all come from a woman younger than 30 in good health.

The gene calls are TRBV30 and TRBJ1-1, with no clear D. CDR1 is GTSNPN, CDR2 SVGIG, per germline (reference sequence). This CDR3 is 11 amino acids long. Trimming took off 3 bases at V and 7 bases at J, with 9 bases between the two ends. CDR3 sequence (DNA): TGTGCCTGGAGACCTATTGGTGAAGCTTTCTTT. Translated: CAWRPIGEAFF.

V and J are TRBV19 and TRBJ1-5; 7 bases align to TRBD1. This CDR3 region has 14 residues. Germline trimming cut 4 bases from V and 2 bases from J; bases unmatched to any gene: 2. Per germline, CDR1 LNHDA and CDR2 SQIVND (reference sequence). The chain's CDR3 is CASSNQGGNQPQHF. The CDR3 DNA reads as TGTGCCAGTAGTAATCAGGGGGGCAATCAGCCCCAGCATTTT.

The chain employs TRBV18 and TRBJ2-3; 8 bases fit TRBD1. CDR1 and CDR2 from the germline V gene are KGHSH and LQKENI. The length of the CDR3 is 17 residues. V trimming: 3 bases; J trimming: 1 base; junction bases outside the gene matches: 9. The CDR3 DNA follows: TGTGCCAGCTCACCTTATAAACAGGGGGTGCGCACAGATACGCAGTATTTT. Translating gives CASSPYKQGVRTDTQYF.

This chain joins TRBV9 and TRBJ1-2, with 8 bases fitting TRBD1. CDR3 length equals 14 residues. Germline trimming cut 4 bases from V and 4 bases from J; bases unmatched to any gene: 6. Germline CDR1 and CDR2: SGDLS and YYNGEE. This chain's CDR3 is CASSSGTGFYGYTF. CDR3 in DNA: TGTGCCAGCAGCTCCGGGACAGGCTTCTATGGCTACACCTTC.

This clone was counted between two and nine times. In DNA form, the CDR3 reads TGTGCCAGTAGTATTGGAGATAGGGGAGAGACCCAGTACTTC. Translated, it gives CASSIGDRGETQYF. J is TRBJ2-5 and V is TRBV19; a possible D gene is TRBD1 (5 bases). Between the trimmed V and J ends, which lost 3 bases and 4 bases, there was a span of 12 bases. The CDR3 has 14 amino acids. Germline assignment: CDR1 LNHDA and CDR2 SQIVND (reference sequence).

This clone has just a few counts. The sample has other DNA sequences that encode this CDR3 too. The chain recombines TRBV5-1 with TRBJ2-1, with TRBD2 identical over 13 bases. Trimming removed 4 bases from V and 7 bases from J; junction bases left unmatched: 5. The CDR3 is made up of 15 amino acids. Germline CDR1 is SGHRS and CDR2 is YFSETQ. CDR3 in DNA: TGCGCCAGCAGCCAGGGACTAGCGGGATTAAATGAGCAGTTCTTC. This gives the protein CASSQGLAGLNEQFF.

CDR3 sequence reads: CASSLRLAEISYNEQFF. The DNA for the CDR3 is TGTGCCAGCAGCCTCCGACTAGCGGAGATTTCCTACAATGAGCAGTTCTTC. V is TRBV4-2 and J is TRBJ2-1, with 9 bases identical to TRBD2. Germline V gives CDR1 LGHNA, CDR2 YNFKEQ. The length of the CDR3 is 17 residues. V was clipped by 4 bases and J by 1 base; unmatched bases: 8.

This chain links TRBV5-4 with TRBJ1-2; TRBD1 is a possible D gene (5 bases). V was shortened by 1 base and J by 4 bases, with 14 bases between the two germline ends. This CDR3 is 15 amino acids long. CDR1 and CDR2 from the germline V gene are SGHNT and YYREEE (reference sequence). The CDR3: CASSLRETEPYGYTF. CDR3 nucleotides: TGTGCCAGCAGCTTGCGGGAGACAGAACCCTATGGCTACACCTTC.

The chain carries TRBV2 and TRBJ2-1, with D maybe TRBD1 (6 bases). Trimming shortened V by 6 bases and J by 9 bases, and 15 bases separated the two germline ends. This CDR3 spans 13 amino acids. CDR1 SNHLY and CDR2 FYNNEI come from the germline V gene. The DNA of the CDR3 is TGTGCCAGCAGAGATACAGGGCCAAGTGAGCAGTTCTTC. Translation gives CASRDTGPSEQFF.

This clone showed up just a few times. This chain's CDR3 is CSVGHQNTGELFF. The CDR3 DNA reads TGCAGCGTGGGACATCAGAACACCGGGGAGCTGTTTTTT. The chain employs TRBV29-1 and TRBJ2-2, with a possible D match to TRBD1 (6 bases). The germline V and J ends were trimmed by 6 bases and 1 base, with 9 bases remaining between them. The CDR3 runs 13 residues. Looked up from germline, CDR1 is SQVTM and CDR2 is ANQGSEA.

This clone occurred a few times. The chain joins TRBV29-1 to TRBJ2-2, with no clear D. This CDR3 region has 13 residues. V lost 3 bases, J lost 0 bases, and 5 bases lay in between. CDR1 and CDR2 from the germline V gene are SQVTM and ANQGSEA. The CDR3 loop is CSVDQSNTGELFF. The CDR3 nucleotides are TGCAGCGTTGATCAATCGAACACCGGGGAGCTGTTTTTT.

This clone was counted a few times. The rearrangement uses TRBV11-2 and TRBJ2-1; D is possibly TRBD1 (6 bases). The CDR3 consists of 18 residues. V shed 5 bases and J shed 7 bases, with 27 bases lying between them. CDR1 and CDR2 from the germline V gene are SGHAT and FQNNGV. CDR3 loop: CASSLNPRGMGAANEQFF. For the CDR3, the DNA is TGTGCCAGCAGCCTTAACCCAAGGGGGATGGGAGCCGCGAATGAGCAGTTCTTC.

This clone was detected a few times. Here the CDR3 DNA reads TGTGCCAGCAGCGCTACAGGGTATACAGACACTGAAGCTTTCTTT. Protein product: CASSATGYTDTEAFF. This chain links TRBV9 with TRBJ1-1, with a tentative D call TRBD1 (6 bases). This CDR3 is built from 15 residues. The germline V gene encodes CDR1 SGDLS and CDR2 YYNGEE. The V and J ends lost 3 bases and 3 bases respectively, with 15 bases between them.

A few counts support this clone. CDR3 in DNA: TGTGCCAGCAGTTATCAGGGGACGGTGAACTATGGCTACACCTTC. Encoded protein: CASSYQGTVNYGYTF. The J gene is TRBJ1-2, the V gene TRBV6-5; a possible D gene is TRBD1 (6 bases). Germline-derived CDR1 and CDR2 are MNHEY and SVGAGI. Trimming pared 3 bases from V and 2 bases from J, leaving 13 bases between. The CDR3 consists of 15 residues.

This clone came up a few times. This CDR3 reads CASSLAWDRQDGYTF. The CDR3 bases are TGTGCCAGCAGCTTGGCCTGGGACAGGCAAGATGGCTACACCTTC. The chain carries TRBV5-4 and TRBJ1-2; TRBD1 matches at 8 bases. The junction had 7 bases not matched to a gene; V was cut back by 0 bases and J by 6 bases. The CDR3 runs 15 residues. From germline, CDR1 is SGHNT and CDR2 YYREEE (reference sequence).

The genes are TRBV10-2 and TRBJ2-7, with D maybe TRBD1 (6 bases). Germline lookup yields CDR1 WSHSY and CDR2 SAAADI. The CDR3 spans 12 residues. Trimming left V 5 bases short and J 6 bases short, with 11 bases between. CDR3 DNA: TGCGCCAGCAGTCACGCACAGGGCGAGCAGTACTTC. Translating it yields CASSHAQGEQYF.

The chain links TRBV30 to TRBJ1-5; a weak D match, TRBD1 (6 bases). Germline V gives CDR1 GTSNPN, CDR2 SVGIG (reference sequence). Trimming removed 4 bases from V and 4 bases from J, with 11 bases in between. CDR3 length: 13 residues. The CDR3 bases are TGTGCCTGGACACAGGGTTTGAATCAGCCCCAGCATTTT. It translates to CAWTQGLNQPQHF.

The chain joins TRBV18 to TRBJ1-1; 7 nucleotides line up with TRBD1. Germline V gene lookup returns CDR1 KGHSH and CDR2 LQKENI. The trim removed 3 bases at V and 6 bases at J, leaving 7 bases unmatched. The CDR3 length is 14 residues. CDR3 DNA sequence: TGTGCCAGCTCACCCAGGACAGGAGAGGCTGAAGCTTTCTTT. Residues: CASSPRTGEAEAFF.

This clone was detected only a few times. CDR3 amino acids: CSVGAPKTSASYNEQFF. The CDR3 nucleotides are TGCAGCGTTGGAGCGCCAAAGACTAGCGCCTCCTACAATGAGCAGTTCTTC. V and J are TRBV29-1 and TRBJ2-1; TRBD2 agrees at 8 bases. The CDR3 covers 17 residues. The germline gives CDR1 SQVTM, CDR2 ANQGSEA. The ends lost 4 bases at V and 0 bases at J; junction bases unmatched: 11.

This chain joins TRBV2 and TRBJ2-1, with D perhaps TRBD2 (6 bases). Per germline, CDR1 SNHLY and CDR2 FYNNEI. Trimming cost V 3 bases and J 2 bases, with 20 bases left between them. This CDR3 spans 18 amino acids. The CDR3 DNA reads as TGTGCCAGCAGTGATGGAGGGACTTCAAACCGGGCCTACAATGAGCAGTTCTTC. Amino acids: CASSDGGTSNRAYNEQFF.

The chain is built from TRBV29-1 and TRBJ2-5, with a weak D call TRBD1 (5 bases). In germline, CDR1 is SQVTM, CDR2 ANQGSEA. This CDR3 has 11 amino acids. The V end lost 6 bases, the J end lost 5 bases, and 10 bases lay between the germline ends. This CDR3 is CSVQGSETQYF. In DNA, the CDR3 is TGCAGCGTCCAGGGTTCCGAGACCCAGTACTTC. Complete variable domain (other parts from reference TRBV29-1 and TRBJ2-5): SAVISQKPSRDICQRGTSLTIQCQVDSQVTMMFWYRQQPGQSLTLIATANQGSEATYESGFVIDKFPISRPNLTFSTLTVSNMSPEDSSIYLCSVQGSETQYFGPGTRLLVL.

A few counts support this clone. The chain employs TRBV7-9 and TRBJ2-3; 10 positions agree with TRBD2. Trimming took 3 bases from V and 4 from J; bases not matched to a gene: 7. CDR1 and CDR2 from the germline V gene are SEHNR and FQNEAQ (reference sequence). The CDR3 has 16 residues. CDR3 protein: CASSFGTSAGADTQYF. The CDR3, as DNA: TGTGCCAGCAGCTTCGGGACTAGCGCTGGAGCAGATACGCAGTATTTT.

The chain is built from TRBV9 and TRBJ2-5; TRBD2 agrees at 8 bases. Germline assignment: CDR1 SGDLS and CDR2 YYNGEE. The CDR3 consists of 15 residues. The V gene end was trimmed by 2 bases and the J gene end by 1 base; junction bases not matched to a gene: 4. This chain's CDR3 is CASSVIAGGQETQYF. The CDR3 DNA follows: TGTGCCAGCAGCGTTATCGCGGGGGGCCAAGAGACCCAGTACTTC.

A note on this clone: At one end the junction does not follow the germline gene, possibly because of a read error. V is TRBV29-1 and J is TRBJ1-1; TRBD1 agrees at 12 bases. The CDR3 runs 12 residues. CDR1 is SQVTM, CDR2 ANQGSEA, per germline. CDR3 bases: TGCAGCGTTAACCGGGACAGGGGGCCCGGGAGCTTT. It yields the protein CSVNRDRGPGSF.

V usage is TRBV19 and J usage is TRBJ2-7; 9 bases agree with TRBD2. Per germline, CDR1 LNHDA and CDR2 SQIVND (reference sequence). The trim removed 10 bases at V and 3 bases at J, leaving 10 bases unmatched. CDR3 length equals 14 residues. The CDR3 nucleotides are TGTGCCACCGCGGGGGGGTCCTTCGGCTACGAGCAGTACTTC. Amino acid sequence: CATAGGSFGYEQYF.

This chain joins TRBV9 and TRBJ1-6, with D possibly matching TRBD1 (5 bases). Germline V gene sequence: CDR1 SGDLS, CDR2 YYNGEE. The CDR3 loop spans 15 amino acids. Trimming left V 0 bases short and J 9 bases short, with 13 bases between. In DNA, the CDR3 is TGTGCCAGCAGCGTAGTGGGGGGGAATGGTTCACCCCTCCACTTT. This translates into CASSVVGGNGSPLHF. Supplemented by reference TRBV9 and TRBJ1-6, the full variable domain reads DSGVTQTPKHLITATGQRVTLRCSPRSGDLSVYWYQQSLDQGLQFLIQYYNGEERAKGNILERFSAQQFPDLHSELNLSSLELGDSALYFCASSVVGGNGSPLHFGNGTRLTVT.

V is TRBV7-6 and J is TRBJ2-7, with TRBD1 as a possible D gene (6 bases). Trimming took 0 bases from V and 2 from J, leaving 8 bases between them. Per the germline V gene, CDR1 is SGHVS and CDR2 is FNYEAQ. This CDR3 comprises 14 residues. CDR3 nucleotides: TGTGCCAGCAGCTTAGCAGCAGGGGCCTACGAGCAGTACTTC. Translated, it gives CASSLAAGAYEQYF.

The J gene is TRBJ2-1, the V gene TRBV5-1, with D possibly matching TRBD2 (5 bases). Trimming stripped 5 bases from V and 5 bases from J, with 14 bases between. The CDR3 has 14 amino acids. Germline V lookup: CDR1 SGHRS, CDR2 YFSETQ. Here the CDR3 reads CASSRVAEDNEQFF. CDR3 DNA: TGCGCCAGCAGTAGGGTGGCGGAGGACAATGAGCAGTTCTTC.

This clone was counted a few times. The chain uses TRBV2 and TRBJ1-5; D remains ambiguous. Germline CDR1 is SNHLY and CDR2 is FYNNEI. This CDR3 is 12 amino acids long. Trimming left V 3 bases short and J 9 bases short, with 9 bases between. Here the CDR3 DNA reads TGTGCCAGCAGTGACCAAAGAGGGCCCCAGCATTTT. This sequence encodes CASSDQRGPQHF.

A few counts support this clone. The V and J genes are TRBV25-1 and TRBJ2-1; TRBD1 aligns across 7 bases. The trim removed 1 base at V and 0 bases at J, leaving 6 bases unmatched. CDR3 length: 17 residues. Germline CDR1 is MGHDK and CDR2 is SYGVNS. CDR3 nucleotides: TGTGCCAGCAGTGAATCTGGACAGGCTTTCTCCTACAATGAGCAGTTCTTC. Its translation: CASSESGQAFSYNEQFF.

This clone was observed a handful of times. The chain uses TRBV11-2 and TRBJ2-5, with TRBD2 matching 10 bases. J lost 5 bases, V lost 3 bases, and 6 bases had no gene match. Germline V gene sequence: CDR1 SGHAT, CDR2 FQNNGV. The CDR3 length is 15 residues. CDR3 protein: CASSFKREGSETQYF. The CDR3 DNA reads TGTGCCAGCAGCTTTAAGCGGGAGGGTTCTGAGACCCAGTACTTC.